This TCR beta chain was retrieved from a study of shared clonotypes between healthy human individuals. About this clone itself: Antigen unknown.

Splitting the CD4+ cells yielded a CD45RA+ naive subset and a CD45RA-negative memory subset. V gave up 0 bases and J gave up 5 bases, with 14 bases separating them. The CDR3 loop spans 16 amino acids. Germline V gene lookup returns CDR1 MGHDK and CDR2 SYGVNS. Method: immunoSEQ multiplex PCR; TCRdb's copy keeps in-frame clones and lacks some. The sample holds 2 million to 2.5 million clones; under 95% are singletons and the top ten take 0.37%. Points from the study as a whole: The study generally estimated greater richness for naive than memory subsets. Investigators collected only blood, and repertoires in tissues likely differ. Rarefaction analysis demonstrated incomplete sorted-subset sequencing notwithstanding large depth.

The sample taken for sequencing was naive CD4+ T cells from PBMCs. Regarding subset: CD45RA+ positively selected. The clonotype originates from a young man in good health. Some clones in this sample may be carry-over from other donors' samples. The chain has TRBV25-1 and TRBJ2-1; a weak D match, TRBD1 (5 bases). The CDR3 reads CASSEYQPIGDNEQFF. The DNA for the CDR3 is TGTGCCAGCAGTGAATATCAGCCGATAGGGGACAATGAGCAGTTCTTC.